This TCR beta chain was identified during a study of blood T cells in healthy people across ages. Broader study findings: Diversity figures based on one million T cells were deemed too low.

Sample-barcoded 5' priming and a J-beta primer mix drove a second PCR of roughly 6 to 12 cycles. TCRdb reprocessed the 5' RACE reads via MiXCR and lists one record per CDR3 protein. The profile covers 550,000 to 600,000 distinct CDR3 sequences, with around 48% appearing a single time and about 22% taken by the ten largest. Trimming shortened V by 6 bases and J by 5 bases, and 12 bases separated the two germline ends. The CDR3 has 13 residues. Germline V gene lookup returns CDR1 SGHTA and CDR2 FQGTGA. With regard to this clonotype: The target antigen is unknown.

The sample, roughly 9.5 milliliters of peripheral blood, was drawn from each donor. The sequencing input was blood. This sequence joins TRBV7-3 and TRBJ2-3, with D perhaps being TRBD1 or TRBD2 (5 bases each). This receptor was identified in a man at least 80 years old in good health. The CDR3: CASRSDGGDTQYF. CDR3 DNA: TGTGCCAGCAGGTCGGATGGGGGAGATACGCAGTATTTT.